This T cell receptor beta chain is from a study of regulatory T cells in long-lasting Graves disease. Building of the TCR beta libraries involved iRepertoire HTBI primers and Arm-PCR of CDR3 regions. Per the original methods: Overall, samples carried approximately 56 TRBV and about 14 TRBJ segments. TCRdb passed the multiplex PCR reads through MiXCR, listing each CDR3 protein once. The V and J calls and clone size come from TCRdb's table, not from the authors' own analysis. Seen here are 680,000 or so distinct CDR3 sequences, 16% observed once, and the top ten hold about 18%. The CDR3 has 15 amino acids. V lost 2 bases and J lost 4; bases outside the gene matches: 2. Germline lookup yields CDR1 MNHNS and CDR2 SASEGT. Study-wide findings and caveats: It is possible that accuracy was reduced by the small size of the sample.

Time point specified: newly diagnosed GD, antithyroid drugs for less than 3 months. Extracted RNA from PBMCs served as the source of the TCR library. This clonotype showed up many times. As yet, its antigen is unknown. This sample was also put to use in a study of T cells in Graves' hyperthyroidism and ophthalmopathy.

The sequence was obtained from a woman in her twenties or thirties with Graves disease. The chain combines TRBV6-1 with TRBJ2-1; 10 positions match TRBD2. The sample consisted of peripheral blood mononuclear cells (PBMCs), taken at new diagnosis, from a patient treated with antithyroid drugs. This CDR3 is CASSESGRDYNEQFF. In DNA form, the CDR3 reads TGTGCCAGCAGTGAAAGCGGGAGGGATTACAATGAGCAGTTCTTC.